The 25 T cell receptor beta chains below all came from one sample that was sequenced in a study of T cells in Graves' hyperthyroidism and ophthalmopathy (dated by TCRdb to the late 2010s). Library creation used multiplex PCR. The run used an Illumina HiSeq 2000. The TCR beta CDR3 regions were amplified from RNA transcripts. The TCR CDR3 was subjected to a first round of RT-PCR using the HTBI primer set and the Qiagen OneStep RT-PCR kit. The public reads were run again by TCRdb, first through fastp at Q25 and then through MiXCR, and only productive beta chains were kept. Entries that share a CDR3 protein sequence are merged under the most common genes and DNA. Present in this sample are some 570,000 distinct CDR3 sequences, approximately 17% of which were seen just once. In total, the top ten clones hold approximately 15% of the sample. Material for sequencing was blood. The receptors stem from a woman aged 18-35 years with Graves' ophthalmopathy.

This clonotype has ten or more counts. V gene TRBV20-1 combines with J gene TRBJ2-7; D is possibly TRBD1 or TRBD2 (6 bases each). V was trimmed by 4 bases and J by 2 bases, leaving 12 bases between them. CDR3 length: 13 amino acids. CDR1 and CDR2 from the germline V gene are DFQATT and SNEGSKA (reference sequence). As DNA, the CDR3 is TGCAGTGCTAAACCGGGGGCCACCTACGAGCAGTACTTC. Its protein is CSAKPGATYEQYF.

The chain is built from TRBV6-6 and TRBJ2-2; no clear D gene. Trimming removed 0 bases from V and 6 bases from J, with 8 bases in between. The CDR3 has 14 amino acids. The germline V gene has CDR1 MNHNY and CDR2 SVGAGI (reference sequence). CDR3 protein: CASSYSGRAGELFF. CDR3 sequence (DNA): TGTGCCAGCAGTTACTCCGGGCGAGCCGGGGAGCTGTTTTTT.

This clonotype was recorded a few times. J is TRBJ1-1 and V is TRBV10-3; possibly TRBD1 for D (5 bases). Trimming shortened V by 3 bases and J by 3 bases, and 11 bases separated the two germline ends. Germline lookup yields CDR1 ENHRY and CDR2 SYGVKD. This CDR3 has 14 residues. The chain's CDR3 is CAISEGMGDTEAFF. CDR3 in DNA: TGTGCCATCAGTGAAGGAATGGGGGACACTGAAGCTTTCTTT.

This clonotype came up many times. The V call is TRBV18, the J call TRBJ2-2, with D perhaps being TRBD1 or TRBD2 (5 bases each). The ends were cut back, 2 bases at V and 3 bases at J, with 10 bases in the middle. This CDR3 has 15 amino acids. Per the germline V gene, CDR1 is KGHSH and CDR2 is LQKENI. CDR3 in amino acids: CASSPFGGDTGELFF. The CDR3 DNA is TGTGCCAGCTCACCATTTGGGGGTGACACCGGGGAGCTGTTTTTT.

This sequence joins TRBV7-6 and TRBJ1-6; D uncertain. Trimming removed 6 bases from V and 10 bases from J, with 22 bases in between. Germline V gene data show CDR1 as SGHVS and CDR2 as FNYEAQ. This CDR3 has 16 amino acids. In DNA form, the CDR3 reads TGTGCCAGCAGTCATCTGGTAGGGTTTTCGGCGTCACCCCTCCACTTT. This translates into CASSHLVGFSASPLHF. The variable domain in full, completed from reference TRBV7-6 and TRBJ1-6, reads GAGVSQSPRYKVTKRGQDVALRCDPISGHVSLYWYRQALGQGPEFLTYFNYEAQQDKSGLPNDRFSAERPEGSISTLTIQRTEQRDSAMYRCASSHLVGFSASPLHFGNGTRLTVT.

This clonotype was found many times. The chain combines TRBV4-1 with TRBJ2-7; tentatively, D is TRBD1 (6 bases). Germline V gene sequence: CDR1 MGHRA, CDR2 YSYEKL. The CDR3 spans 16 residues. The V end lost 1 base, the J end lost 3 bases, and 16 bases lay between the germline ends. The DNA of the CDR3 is TGCGCCAGCAGCCAAGTAGACCGGACAGCCCTCTACGAGCAGTACTTC. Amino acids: CASSQVDRTALYEQYF.

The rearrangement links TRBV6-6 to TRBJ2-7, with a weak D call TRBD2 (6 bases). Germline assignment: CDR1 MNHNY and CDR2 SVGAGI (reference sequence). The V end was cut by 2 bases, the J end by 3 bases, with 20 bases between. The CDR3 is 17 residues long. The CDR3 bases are TGTGCCAGCAGTTACGGAGCGGCTTACGAGGGAGGCTACGAGCAGTACTTC. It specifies CASSYGAAYEGGYEQYF.

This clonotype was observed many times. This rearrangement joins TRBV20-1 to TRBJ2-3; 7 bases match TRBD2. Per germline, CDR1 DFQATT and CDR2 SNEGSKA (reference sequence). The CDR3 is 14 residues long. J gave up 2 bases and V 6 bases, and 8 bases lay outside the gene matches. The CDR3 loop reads CSAQFGGDTDTQYF. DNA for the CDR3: TGCAGTGCCCAATTTGGGGGGGACACAGATACGCAGTATTTT.

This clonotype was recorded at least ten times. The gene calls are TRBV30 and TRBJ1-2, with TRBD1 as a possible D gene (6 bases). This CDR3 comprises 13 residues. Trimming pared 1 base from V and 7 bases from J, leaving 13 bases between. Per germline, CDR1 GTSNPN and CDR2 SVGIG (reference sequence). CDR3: CAWSGLQGTGYTF. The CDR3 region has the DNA TGTGCCTGGAGTGGCCTACAGGGAACTGGCTACACCTTC.

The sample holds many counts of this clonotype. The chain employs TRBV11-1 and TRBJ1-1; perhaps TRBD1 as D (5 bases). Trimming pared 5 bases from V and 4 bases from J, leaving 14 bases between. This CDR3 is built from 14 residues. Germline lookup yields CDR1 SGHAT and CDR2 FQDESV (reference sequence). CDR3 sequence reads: CASSPPGLGTEAFF. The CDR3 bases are TGTGCCAGCAGCCCCCCGGGGCTAGGCACTGAAGCTTTCTTT.

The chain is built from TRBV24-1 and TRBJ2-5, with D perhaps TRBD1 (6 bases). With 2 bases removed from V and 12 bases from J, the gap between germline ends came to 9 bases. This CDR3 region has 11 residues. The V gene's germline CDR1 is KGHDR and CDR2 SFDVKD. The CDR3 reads CATSDSAGEYF. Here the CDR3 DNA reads TGTGCCACCAGTGATTCGGCAGGGGAGTACTTC.

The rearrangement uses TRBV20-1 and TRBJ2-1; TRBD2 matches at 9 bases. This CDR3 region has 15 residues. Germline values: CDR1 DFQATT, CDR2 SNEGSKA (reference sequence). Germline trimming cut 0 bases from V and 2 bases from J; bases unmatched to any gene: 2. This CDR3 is CSARDGGRAYNEQFF. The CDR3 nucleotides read TGCAGTGCTAGAGATGGCGGGAGGGCCTACAATGAGCAGTTCTTC.

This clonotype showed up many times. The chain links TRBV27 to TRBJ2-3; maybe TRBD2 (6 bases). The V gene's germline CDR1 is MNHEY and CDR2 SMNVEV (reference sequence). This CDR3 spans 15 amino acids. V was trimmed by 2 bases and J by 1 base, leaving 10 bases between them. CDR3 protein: CASSLGLSGTDTQYF. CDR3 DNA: TGTGCCAGCAGTTTAGGACTATCCGGCACAGATACGCAGTATTTT.

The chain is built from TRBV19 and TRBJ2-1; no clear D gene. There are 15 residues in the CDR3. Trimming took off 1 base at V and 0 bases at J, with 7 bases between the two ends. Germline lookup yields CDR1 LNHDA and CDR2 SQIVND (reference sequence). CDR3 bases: TGTGCCAGTAGTATAGTTAAAAGCTCCTACAATGAGCAGTTCTTC. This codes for CASSIVKSSYNEQFF. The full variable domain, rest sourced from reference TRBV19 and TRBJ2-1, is DGGITQSPKYLFRKEGQNVTLSCEQNLNHDAMYWYRQDPGQGLRLIYYSQIVNDFQKGDIAEGYSVSREKKESFPLTVTSAQKNPTAFYLCASSIVKSSYNEQFFGPGTRLTVL.

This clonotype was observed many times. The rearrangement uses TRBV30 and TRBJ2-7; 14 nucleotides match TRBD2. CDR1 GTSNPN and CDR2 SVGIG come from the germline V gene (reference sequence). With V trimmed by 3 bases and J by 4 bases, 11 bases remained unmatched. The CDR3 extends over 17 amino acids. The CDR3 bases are TGTGCCTGGAGCCGACTAGCGGGAGGGGTGGAAACTTACGAGCAGTACTTC. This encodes CAWSRLAGGVETYEQYF.

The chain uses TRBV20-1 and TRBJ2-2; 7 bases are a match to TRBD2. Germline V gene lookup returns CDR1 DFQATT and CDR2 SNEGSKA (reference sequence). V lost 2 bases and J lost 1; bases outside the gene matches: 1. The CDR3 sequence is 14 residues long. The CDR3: CSARLAVNTGELFF. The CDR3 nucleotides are TGCAGTGCTAGACTAGCGGTGAACACCGGGGAGCTGTTTTTT.

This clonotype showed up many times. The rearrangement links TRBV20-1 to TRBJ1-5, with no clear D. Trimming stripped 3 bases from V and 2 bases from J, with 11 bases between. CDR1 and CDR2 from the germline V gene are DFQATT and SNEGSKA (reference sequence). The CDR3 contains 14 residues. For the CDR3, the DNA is TGCAGTGCTAGGTCTAGAAGGGGCAATCAGCCCCAGCATTTT. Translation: CSARSRRGNQPQHF.

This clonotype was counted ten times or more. CDR3 loop: CASSFSLAFRTDTQYF. The CDR3 region has the DNA TGTGCCAGCAGCTTTAGCCTAGCTTTTCGCACAGATACGCAGTATTTT. The rearrangement uses TRBV7-9 and TRBJ2-3, with D tentatively TRBD2 (5 bases). The CDR3 is made up of 16 amino acids. V was clipped by 3 bases and J by 1 base, with 14 bases between them. The germline V gene encodes CDR1 SEHNR and CDR2 FQNEAQ (reference sequence). The variable domain in full, with the rest retrieved from reference TRBV7-9 and TRBJ2-3, is DTGVSQNPRHKITKRGQNVTFRCDPISEHNRLYWYRQTLGQGPEFLTYFQNEAQLEKSRLLSDRFSAERPKGSFSTLEIQRTEQGDSAMYLCASSFSLAFRTDTQYFGPGTRLTVL.

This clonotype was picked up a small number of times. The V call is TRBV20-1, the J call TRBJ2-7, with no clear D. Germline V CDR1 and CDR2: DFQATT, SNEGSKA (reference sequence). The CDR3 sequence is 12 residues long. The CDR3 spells CRTRDPTYEQYF. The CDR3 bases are TGCAGGACCAGAGATCCTACCTACGAGCAGTACTTC.

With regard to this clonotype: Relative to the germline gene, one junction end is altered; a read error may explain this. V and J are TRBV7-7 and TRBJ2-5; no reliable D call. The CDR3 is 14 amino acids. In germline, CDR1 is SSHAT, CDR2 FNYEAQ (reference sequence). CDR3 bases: TGTGCTAGCAGCTCGAGCCGAGAAGTAGGGACCCAGTACTTC. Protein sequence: CASSSSREVGTQYF. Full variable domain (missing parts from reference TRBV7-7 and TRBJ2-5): GAGVSQSPRYKVTKRGQDVTLRCDPISSHATLYWYQQALGQGPEFLTYFNYEAQPDKSGLPSDRFSAERPEGSISTLTIQRTEQRDSAMYRCASSSSREVGTQYFGPGTRLLVL.

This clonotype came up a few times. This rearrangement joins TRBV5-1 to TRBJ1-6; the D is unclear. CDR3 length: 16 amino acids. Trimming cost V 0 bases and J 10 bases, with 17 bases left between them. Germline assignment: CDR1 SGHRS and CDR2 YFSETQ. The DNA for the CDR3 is TGCGCCAGCAGCTTGGGGTCCCCGGGGTACGGATCACCCCTCCACTTT. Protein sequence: CASSLGSPGYGSPLHF.

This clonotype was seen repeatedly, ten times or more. In nucleotides, the CDR3 is TGTGCCAGCAGTGAACCCTCAGGATTATATGGCTACACCTTC. This sequence encodes CASSEPSGLYGYTF. The chain has TRBV6-1 and TRBJ1-2; no clear D gene. Germline CDR1 and CDR2: MNHNS and SASEGT. Deletions cut 2 bases from V and 5 bases from J, with 12 bases between. This CDR3 contains 14 residues.

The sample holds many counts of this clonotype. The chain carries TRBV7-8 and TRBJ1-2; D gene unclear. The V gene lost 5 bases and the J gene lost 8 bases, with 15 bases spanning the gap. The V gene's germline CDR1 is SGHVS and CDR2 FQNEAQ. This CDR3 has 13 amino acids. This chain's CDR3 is CASSQESPWGYTF. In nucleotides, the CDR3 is TGTGCCAGCAGCCAAGAGTCCCCTTGGGGCTACACCTTC.

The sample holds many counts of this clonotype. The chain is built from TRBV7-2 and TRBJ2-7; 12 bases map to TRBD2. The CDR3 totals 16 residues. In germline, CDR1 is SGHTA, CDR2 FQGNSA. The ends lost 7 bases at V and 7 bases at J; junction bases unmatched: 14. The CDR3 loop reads CASTWYSASGRDEQYF. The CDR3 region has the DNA TGTGCCAGCACCTGGTACTCGGCTAGCGGGAGGGATGAGCAGTACTTC.

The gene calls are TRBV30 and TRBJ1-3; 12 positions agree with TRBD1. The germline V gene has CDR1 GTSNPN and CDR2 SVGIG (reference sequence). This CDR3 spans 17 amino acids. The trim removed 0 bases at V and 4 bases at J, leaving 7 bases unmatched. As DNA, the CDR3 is TGTGCCTGGAGTGTCCCGGGACAGGGGGCCGGGGGAAACACCATATATTTT. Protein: CAWSVPGQGAGGNTIYF.